This note documents a single TCR beta chain sequence. What it binds is unknown. The PCR template was genomic DNA. Multiplex PCR with 30 forward and 13 reverse primers amplified the TCR beta CDR3. TCRdb re-called the multiplex PCR reads with MiXCR, one entry per CDR3 protein. The table shows about 250,000 distinct CDR3 sequences, with around 50% occurring only once. The source of the sample is a study of type 1 and type 2 diabetes patients. Turning to the study itself: CD4+ or CD8+ T cells were positively selected from PBMCs with microbeads. Points from the study as a whole: V and J gene usage correlated at about 0.97 between type 2 diabetes and control samples. In CD4+ and CD8+ T cells, type 2 diabetes diversity exceeded type 1.

V lost 5 bases and J lost 8; bases outside the gene matches: 14. There are 16 residues in the CDR3. The V gene's germline CDR1 is LNHDA and CDR2 SQIVND (reference sequence). Standard classification criteria confirmed type 1 or type 2 diabetes in all patients. The gene calls are TRBV19 and TRBJ2-1; 8 bases are shared with TRBD2. The receptor comes from a man between 18 and 35 years old with type 2 diabetes. Sequencing input: peripheral blood mononuclear cells (PBMCs). The CDR3 bases are TGTGCCAGTAGTCTGTTCTCAAGCGGGAGTGGAGATGAGCAGTTCTTC. Its translation: CASSLFSSGSGDEQFF.